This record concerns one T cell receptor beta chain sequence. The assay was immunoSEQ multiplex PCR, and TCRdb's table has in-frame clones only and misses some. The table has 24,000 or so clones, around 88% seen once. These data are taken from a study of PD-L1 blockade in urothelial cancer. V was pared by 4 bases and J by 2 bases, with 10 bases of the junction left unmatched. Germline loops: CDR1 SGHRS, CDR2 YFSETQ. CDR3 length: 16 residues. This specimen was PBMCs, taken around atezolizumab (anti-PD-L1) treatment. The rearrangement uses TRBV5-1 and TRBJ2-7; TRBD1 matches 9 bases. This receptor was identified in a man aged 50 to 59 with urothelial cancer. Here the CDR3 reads CASSLAVGQGTYEQYF. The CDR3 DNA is TGCGCCAGCAGCCTGGCGGTGGGACAGGGAACCTACGAGCAGTACTTC. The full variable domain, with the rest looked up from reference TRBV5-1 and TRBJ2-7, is KAGVTQTPRYLIKTRGQQVTLSCSPISGHRSVSWYQQTPGQGLQFLFEYFSETQRNKGNFPGRFSGRQFSNSRSEMNVSTLELGDSALYLCASSLAVGQGTYEQYFGPGTRLTVT.